Sequencing of this T cell receptor (beta chain) was carried out in a study of response to subunit inactivated influenza vaccine. Remarks on this clonotype: What it recognizes is unknown. One end of the junction does not line up with germline, which may come from a read error.

Each CDR3 protein is one row after TCRdb ran MiXCR on the RT-PCR reads. The data show around 580,000 distinct CDR3 sequences, 12% to 15% seen once. CDR3 length: 16 residues. Germline V gene lookup returns CDR1 SGHTA and CDR2 FQGTGA. Findings of the study overall: The authors put forward the suggestion that each seasonal influenza vaccination may bring in only a limited number of new T cells.

V is TRBV7-3 and J is TRBJ2-3, with D perhaps matching TRBD2 (6 bases). The sequencing here drew on PBMCs from blood, taken 11 to 12 days after vaccination. The origin of this receptor is a man aged 50-59 years who received an inactivated influenza vaccine. The CDR3 sequence is CAGSLFAGTSTDTQYF. For the CDR3, the DNA is TGTGCCGGCAGCTTATTCGCCGGGACTAGCACAGATACGCAGTATTTT. Supplemented by reference TRBV7-3 and TRBJ2-3, the full variable domain reads GAGVSQTPSNKVTEKGKYVELRCDPISGHTALYWYRQSLGQGPEFLIYFQGTGAADDSGLPNDRFFAVRPEGSVSTLKIQRTERGDSAVYLCAGSLFAGTSTDTQYFGPGTRLTVL.